This T cell receptor (beta chain) was found in a study of T cell changes during pregnancy in multiple sclerosis. Profiling relied on immunoSEQ multiplex PCR, and the TCRdb table lists in-frame clones only, not all of them. The repertoire consists of about 61,000 clones, with around 90% occurring once and the leading ten covering approximately 1.8%. There are 16 residues in the CDR3. Trimming left V 4 bases short and J 3 bases short, with 19 bases between. The V gene's germline CDR1 is SNHLY and CDR2 FYNNEI. The chain combines TRBV2 with TRBJ2-7, with D perhaps matching TRBD2 (5 bases). This receptor was obtained from a female donor with multiple sclerosis, enrolled in a pregnancy study. This specimen was peripheral blood, taken in the first trimester of pregnancy. The CDR3 is CASSVKAAGGSYEQYF. The CDR3 DNA reads TGTGCCAGCAGTGTTAAAGCGGCAGGTGGGAGCTACGAGCAGTACTTC.